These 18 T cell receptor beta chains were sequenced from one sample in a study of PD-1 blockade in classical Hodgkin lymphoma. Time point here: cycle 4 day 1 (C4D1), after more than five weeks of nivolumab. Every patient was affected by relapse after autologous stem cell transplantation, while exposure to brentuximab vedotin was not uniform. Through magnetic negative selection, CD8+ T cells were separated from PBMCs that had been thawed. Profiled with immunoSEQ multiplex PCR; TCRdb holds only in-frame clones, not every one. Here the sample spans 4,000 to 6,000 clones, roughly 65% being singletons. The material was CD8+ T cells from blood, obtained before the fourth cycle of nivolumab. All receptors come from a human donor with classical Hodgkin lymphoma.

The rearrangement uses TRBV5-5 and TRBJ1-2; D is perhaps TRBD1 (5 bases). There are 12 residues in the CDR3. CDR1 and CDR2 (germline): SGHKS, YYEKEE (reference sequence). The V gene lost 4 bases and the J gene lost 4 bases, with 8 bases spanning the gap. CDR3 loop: CASSVDSYGYTF. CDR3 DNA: TGTGCCAGCAGCGTCGACAGCTATGGCTACACCTTC. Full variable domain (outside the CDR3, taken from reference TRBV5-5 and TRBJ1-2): DAGVTQSPTHLIKTRGQQVTLRCSPISGHKSVSWYQQVLGQGPQFIFQYYEKEERGRGNFPDRFSARQFPNYSSELNVNALLLGDSALYLCASSVDSYGYTFGSGTRLTVV.

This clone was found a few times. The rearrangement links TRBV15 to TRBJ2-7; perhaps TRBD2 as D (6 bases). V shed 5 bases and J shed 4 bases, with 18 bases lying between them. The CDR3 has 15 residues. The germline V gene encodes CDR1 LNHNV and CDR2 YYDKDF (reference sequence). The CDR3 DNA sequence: TGTGCCACCAGCGCCGGCCGTGGGGGGTGGTACGAGCAGTACTTC. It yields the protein CATSAGRGGWYEQYF.

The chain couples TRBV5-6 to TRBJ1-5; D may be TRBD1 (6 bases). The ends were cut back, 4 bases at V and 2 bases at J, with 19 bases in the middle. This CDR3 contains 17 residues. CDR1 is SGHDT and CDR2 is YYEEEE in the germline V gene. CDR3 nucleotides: TGTGCCAGCAGCCTAACCTTTGGGGGCGGAGGCAATCAGCCCCAGCATTTT. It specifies CASSLTFGGGGNQPQHF.

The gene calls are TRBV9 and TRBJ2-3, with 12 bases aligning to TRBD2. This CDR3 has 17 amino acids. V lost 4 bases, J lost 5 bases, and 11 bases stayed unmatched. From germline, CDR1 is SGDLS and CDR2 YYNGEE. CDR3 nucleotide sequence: TGTGCCAGCAGCCCCCAAAGTGCGGGACTAGCGGGAGATACGCAGTATTTT. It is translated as CASSPQSAGLAGDTQYF.

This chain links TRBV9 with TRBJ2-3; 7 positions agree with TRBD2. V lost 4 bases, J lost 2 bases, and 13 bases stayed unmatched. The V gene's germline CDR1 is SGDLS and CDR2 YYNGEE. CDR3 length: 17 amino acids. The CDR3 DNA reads TGTGCCAGCAGCACCCCGGGCGGTAGCGGGTTCACAGATACGCAGTATTTT. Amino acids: CASSTPGGSGFTDTQYF.

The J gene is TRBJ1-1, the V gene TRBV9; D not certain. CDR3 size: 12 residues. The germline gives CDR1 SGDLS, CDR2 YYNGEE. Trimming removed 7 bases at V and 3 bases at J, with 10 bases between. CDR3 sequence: CASESGDTEAFF. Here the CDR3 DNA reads TGTGCCAGCGAATCTGGGGACACTGAAGCTTTCTTT.

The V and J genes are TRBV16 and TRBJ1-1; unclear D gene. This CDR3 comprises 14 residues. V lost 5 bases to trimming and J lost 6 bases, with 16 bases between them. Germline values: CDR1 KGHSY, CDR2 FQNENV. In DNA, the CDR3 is TGTGCCAGCAGCTCGACCGCTGAGGGCGCTGAAGCTTTCTTT. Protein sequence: CASSSTAEGAEAFF.

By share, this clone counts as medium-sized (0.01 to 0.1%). This CDR3 is CASAQGNQPQHF. The CDR3 nucleotides read TGTGCCTCAGCCCAGGGAAATCAGCCCCAGCATTTT. The J gene is TRBJ1-5, the V gene TRBV30, with a possible D match to TRBD1 (5 bases). The germline V and J ends were trimmed by 7 bases and 4 bases, with 11 bases remaining between them. The CDR3 consists of 12 residues. Germline V gene lookup returns CDR1 GTSNPN and CDR2 SVGIG (reference sequence).

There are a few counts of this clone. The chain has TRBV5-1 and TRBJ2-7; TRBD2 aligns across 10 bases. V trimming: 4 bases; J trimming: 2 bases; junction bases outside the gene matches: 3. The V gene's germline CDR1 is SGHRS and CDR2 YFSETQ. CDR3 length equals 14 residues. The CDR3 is CASSLAGVTYEQYF. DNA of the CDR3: TGCGCCAGCAGCCTAGCGGGAGTTACCTACGAGCAGTACTTC. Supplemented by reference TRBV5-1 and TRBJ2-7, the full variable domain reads KAGVTQTPRYLIKTRGQQVTLSCSPISGHRSVSWYQQTPGQGLQFLFEYFSETQRNKGNFPGRFSGRQFSNSRSEMNVSTLELGDSALYLCASSLAGVTYEQYFGPGTRLTVT.

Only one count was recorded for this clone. CDR3 in amino acids: CATSRTSGDYNEQFF. The CDR3 DNA is TGTGCCACCAGCAGAACTAGCGGAGACTACAATGAGCAGTTCTTC. This sequence joins TRBV15 and TRBJ2-1; 8 bases are shared with TRBD2. V was clipped by 2 bases and J by 3 bases; unmatched bases: 3. This CDR3 comprises 15 residues. CDR1 is LNHNV, CDR2 YYDKDF, per germline (reference sequence).

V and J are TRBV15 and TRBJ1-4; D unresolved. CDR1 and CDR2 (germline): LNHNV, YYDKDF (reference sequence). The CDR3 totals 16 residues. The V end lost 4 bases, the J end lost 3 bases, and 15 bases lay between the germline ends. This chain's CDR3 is CATSTIVWPSNEKLFF. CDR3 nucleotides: TGTGCCACCAGCACCATAGTGTGGCCCTCTAATGAAAAACTGTTTTTT.

CDR3 amino acids: CASSLLIMGLDEQFF. The CDR3 region has the DNA TGTGCCAGCAGCTTATTAATAATGGGGCTCGATGAGCAGTTCTTC. The J gene is TRBJ2-1, the V gene TRBV7-8, with D perhaps TRBD1 (5 bases). CDR3 size: 15 residues. V was trimmed by 2 bases and J by 8 bases, leaving 16 bases between them. Germline CDR1 reads SGHVS; CDR2 reads FQNEAQ.

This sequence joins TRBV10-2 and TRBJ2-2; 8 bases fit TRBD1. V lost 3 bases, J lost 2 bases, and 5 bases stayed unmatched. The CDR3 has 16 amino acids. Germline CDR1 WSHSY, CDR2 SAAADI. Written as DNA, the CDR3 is TGCGCCAGCAGTGACCGACAGGGGCTTAACACCGGGGAGCTGTTTTTT. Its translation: CASSDRQGLNTGELFF.

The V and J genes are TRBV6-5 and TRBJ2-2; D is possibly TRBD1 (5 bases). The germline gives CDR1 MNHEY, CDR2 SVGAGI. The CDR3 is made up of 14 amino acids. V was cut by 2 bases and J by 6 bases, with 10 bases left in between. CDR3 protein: CASSYGQGSGELFF. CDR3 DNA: TGTGCCAGCAGTTACGGCCAGGGTTCCGGGGAGCTGTTTTTT.

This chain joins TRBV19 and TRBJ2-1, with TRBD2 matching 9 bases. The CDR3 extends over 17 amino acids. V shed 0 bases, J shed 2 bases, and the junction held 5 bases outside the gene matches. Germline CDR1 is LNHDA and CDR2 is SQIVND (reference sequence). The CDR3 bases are TGTGCCAGTAGTATAGACCTAGCGGGACCCACCTACAATGAGCAGTTCTTC. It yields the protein CASSIDLAGPTYNEQFF.

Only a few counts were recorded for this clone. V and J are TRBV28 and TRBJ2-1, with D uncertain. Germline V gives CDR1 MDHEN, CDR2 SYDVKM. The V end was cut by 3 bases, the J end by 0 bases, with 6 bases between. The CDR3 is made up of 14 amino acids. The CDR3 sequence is CASSFLGSYNEQFF. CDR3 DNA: TGTGCCAGCAGTTTTCTCGGCTCCTACAATGAGCAGTTCTTC.

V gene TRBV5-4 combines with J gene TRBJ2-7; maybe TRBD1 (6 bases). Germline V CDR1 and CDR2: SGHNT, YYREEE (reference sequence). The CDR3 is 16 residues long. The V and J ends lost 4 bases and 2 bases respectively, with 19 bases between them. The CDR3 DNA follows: TGTGCCAGCAGCCTCCGCACAGGGAATGGGCCCTACGAGCAGTACTTC. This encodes CASSLRTGNGPYEQYF.

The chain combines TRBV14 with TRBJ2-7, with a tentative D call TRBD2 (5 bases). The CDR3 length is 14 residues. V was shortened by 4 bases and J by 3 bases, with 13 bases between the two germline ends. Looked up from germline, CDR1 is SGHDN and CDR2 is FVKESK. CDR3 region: CASSPSDLSYEQYF. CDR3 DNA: TGTGCCAGCAGCCCATCGGACTTAAGCTACGAGCAGTACTTC.